The 3 T cell receptor beta chains reported below all come from one sample, sequenced in a study of identical twins. TCRdb reprocessed the 5' RACE reads with MiXCR, giving one entry per CDR3 protein. This sample carries 15,000 to 20,000 distinct CDR3 sequences, around 70% of them seen once, and the ten largest clones take less than 6.5%. The sample comprised memory (CD45RO+) T cells sorted from blood. All receptors derive from a young woman in good health. This table probably holds off-target reads from a library built for another chain.

In this sample, this clonotype turned up a few times. The chain joins TRBV11-2 to TRBJ2-1; 9 nucleotides align to TRBD1. CDR3 length equals 15 residues. CDR1 and CDR2 (germline): SGHAT, FQNNGV. The ends lost 5 bases at V and 7 bases at J; junction bases unmatched: 9. The CDR3 loop is CASSRDRAVRNEQFF. CDR3 sequence (DNA): TGTGCCAGCAGCCGGGACAGGGCGGTACGGAATGAGCAGTTCTTC.

J is TRBJ2-1 and V is TRBV7-6, with TRBD1 matching 8 bases. This CDR3 region has 13 residues. The junction had 5 bases not matched to a gene; V was cut back by 5 bases and J by 8 bases. Looked up from germline, CDR1 is SGHVS and CDR2 is FNYEAQ. CDR3 loop: CASSIDRGDEQFF. In DNA form, the CDR3 reads TGTGCCAGCAGCATTGACAGGGGCGATGAGCAGTTCTTC. Full variable domain (rest looked up from reference TRBV7-6 and TRBJ2-1): GAGVSQSPRYKVTKRGQDVALRCDPISGHVSLYWYRQALGQGPEFLTYFNYEAQQDKSGLPNDRFSAERPEGSISTLTIQRTEQRDSAMYRCASSIDRGDEQFFGPGTRLTVL.

This chain joins TRBV6-5 and TRBJ2-1, with D tentatively TRBD1 (7 bases). The V end lost 9 bases, the J end lost 7 bases, and 16 bases lay between the germline ends. Germline CDR1 and CDR2: MNHEY and SVGAGI. The CDR3 spans 13 residues. The CDR3 loop reads CASKKGAGNEQFF. CDR3 bases: TGTGCCAGTAAGAAGGGGGCGGGGAATGAGCAGTTCTTC.